This is a list of T cell receptor beta chains from one sample in a study of blood T cell repertoires in COVID-19. This table comes from immunoSEQ multiplex PCR, and its TCRdb copy is limited to in-frame clones, with some not included. The sample has about 200,000 clones, 80% seen once. The specimen was peripheral blood. These receptors came from a human donor in a cohort sampled during active COVID-19. Both conserved end residues are part of each CDR3. The D gene is left open where the match is weak. Where a row states a size, it is once, few, many or the class of an expanded clone; other rows omit it.

V: TRBV28; J: TRBJ1-1; size: .; D: .; DNA: TGTGCCAGCAGACACCAGGGGATGAACACTGAAGCTTTCTTT; CDR3: CASRHQGMNTEAFF
V: TRBV11-2; J: TRBJ2-2; size: few; D: .; DNA: TGTGCCAGCAGCTGGCTTAACACCGGGGAGCTGTTTTTT; CDR3: CASSWLNTGELFF
V: TRBV2; J: TRBJ1-2; size: .; D: .; DNA: TGTGCCAGCAGTGATTTAGATAACTATGGCTACACCTTC; CDR3: CASSDLDNYGYTF
V: TRBV10-3; J: TRBJ2-7; size: .; D: TRBD1; DNA: TGTGCCATCAGGGGACAGGGCTACTCGAGCTCCTACGAGCAGTACTTC; CDR3: CAIRGQGYSSSYEQYF
V: TRBV25-1; J: TRBJ2-7; size: once; D: TRBD1; DNA: TGTGCCAGCAATACAGGGGGCTTATACGAGCAGTACTTC; CDR3: CASNTGGLYEQYF
V: TRBV7-2; J: TRBJ2-2; size: once; D: TRBD1; DNA: TGTGCCAGCATCGGACAGGAGAACACCGGGGAGCTGTTTTTT; CDR3: CASIGQENTGELFF
V: TRBV2; J: TRBJ1-5; size: .; D: .; DNA: TGTGCCAGCGGTGCCCTACAGGTCAATCAGCCCCAGCATTTT; CDR3: CASGALQVNQPQHF
V: TRBV5-1; J: TRBJ2-1; size: many; D: TRBD2; DNA: TGCGCCAGCAGTGATGGACTAGCGGGCAATGAGCAGTTCTTC; CDR3: CASSDGLAGNEQFF
V: TRBV5-6; J: TRBJ1-5; size: .; D: .; DNA: TGTGCCAGCAGCCTTGGACAGAGCAATCAGCCCCAGCATTTT; CDR3: CASSLGQSNQPQHF
V: TRBV4-1; J: TRBJ1-2; size: .; D: .; DNA: TGCGCCAGCAGAAAAGGGGGGGAAGTCGACTATGGCTACACCTTC; CDR3: CASRKGGEVDYGYTF
V: TRBV6-2/TRBV6-3; J: TRBJ2-7; size: few; D: TRBD2; DNA: TGTGCCAGCAGTTCCTGGACTAGCGGGGGGGCCGAGCAGTACTTC; CDR3: CASSSWTSGGAEQYF
V: TRBV18; J: TRBJ1-1; size: .; D: .; DNA: TGTGCCAGCTCGAACTGGGAGGGAACTGAAGCTTTCTTT; CDR3: CASSNWEGTEAFF
V: TRBV12-5; J: TRBJ2-1; size: few; D: TRBD2; DNA: TGTGCTAGTGGTTCTAGCGGGGACAATGAGCAGTTCTTC; CDR3: CASGSSGDNEQFF
V: TRBV28; J: TRBJ1-3; size: few; D: .; DNA: TGTGCCAGCAGGGAAGCGGAAAACACCATATATTTT; CDR3: CASREAENTIYF
V: TRBV6-6; J: TRBJ2-7; size: .; D: .; DNA: TGTGCCAGCACCCGAGGGGGGGGGTCCTACGAGCAGTACTTC; CDR3: CASTRGGGSYEQYF
V: TRBV9; J: TRBJ2-2; size: .; D: .; DNA: TGTGCCAGCAGCCCTCCCGGGGGGGACAGCACCGGGGAGCTGTTTTTT; CDR3: CASSPPGGDSTGELFF
V: TRBV7-2; J: TRBJ1-2; size: few; D: .; DNA: TGTGCCAGCAGCTTAGCAGCCCTAGCGGGACCATATGGGGGATATGGCTACACCTTC; CDR3: CASSLAALAGPYGGYGYTF
V: TRBV15; J: TRBJ1-1; size: .; D: TRBD1; DNA: TGTGCCACCGGAGCCGGGACAGTTAACACTGAAGCTTTCTTT; CDR3: CATGAGTVNTEAFF
V: TRBV5-1; J: TRBJ2-1; size: .; D: .; DNA: TGCGCCAGCAGCCTGAATTGGGGCGAGCAGTTCTTC; CDR3: CASSLNWGEQFF
V: TRBV19; J: TRBJ2-7; size: .; D: .; DNA: TGTGCCAGTAGTATGCCCCCGGGGGCGGGGGAACCCTACGAGCAGTACTTC; CDR3: CASSMPPGAGEPYEQYF
V: TRBV2; J: TRBJ1-2; size: .; D: TRBD1; DNA: TGTGCCAGCAGTCCCGGACAGGACGATGGCTACACCTTC; CDR3: CASSPGQDDGYTF
V: TRBV11-1; J: TRBJ1-6; size: .; D: .; DNA: TGTGCCAGCAGCCCTAGTGTTGCGGCCGCCCATTCACCCCTCCACTTT; CDR3: CASSPSVAAAHSPLHF
V: TRBV5-1; J: TRBJ1-2; size: .; D: .; DNA: TGCGCCAGCAGCGTAGATCAGACAGGCTCCCTTTTCTTC; CDR3: CASSVDQTGSLFF
V: TRBV11-1; J: TRBJ1-2; size: .; D: TRBD1; DNA: TGTGCCAGCAGCTTGCTCTATTCAGGGGGCAATGGCTACACCTTC; CDR3: CASSLLYSGGNGYTF
V: TRBV7-9; J: TRBJ2-7; size: .; D: .; DNA: TGTGCCAGCAGCCCTTCAGGGACTTACTACGAGCAGTACTTC; CDR3: CASSPSGTYYEQYF